This TCR beta chain came from a study of cytomegalovirus exposure and HLA in healthy donors. Germline loops: CDR1 MNHNS, CDR2 SASEGT. CDR3 length: 16 amino acids. Trimming at V came to 2 bases and at J to 1 base, leaving 7 bases not matched to a gene. The PCR ran on 60 Vbeta and 13 Jbeta primers. The method was immunoSEQ multiplex PCR; TCRdb's version includes in-frame clones alone and lacks a portion of them. The sample has around 140,000 clones; roughly 66% are singletons. General observations from the study: According to reports, the classifier identified cytomegalovirus status with high specificity and sensitivity. Available immune exposure information was restricted to CMV serostatus only. A link between a missense DCLRE1C variant and TCR beta V- and J-gene trimming emerged from a later analysis.

As for this clone: Its specificity is not known.

The sample comprised PBMCs. This clonotype was obtained from a woman aged 18-30 years in good health and CMV-seronegative. The V and J genes are TRBV6-1 and TRBJ1-2; 7 nucleotides line up with TRBD1. In nucleotides, the CDR3 is TGTGCCAGCAGTGAAAGGAGACAGGGCAGTAACTATGGCTACACCTTC. This encodes CASSERRQGSNYGYTF.